The sequence of this T cell receptor (beta chain) was determined in a study of cytomegalovirus exposure and HLA in healthy donors. As for the study in general: A previous analysis identified 117 million unique TCR beta sequences derived from 180 million or so T cells.

PCR used 60 Vbeta primers and 13 Jbeta primers. The assay was immunoSEQ multiplex PCR, and TCRdb's table has in-frame clones only and misses some. This listing includes roughly 43,000 clones. Though probably carrying unrecorded immune exposures, donors were nominally healthy at sampling. The germline CDR1 and CDR2 sequences are SGHNT and YENEEA. The CDR3 has 16 residues. The junction had 12 bases not matched to a gene; V was cut back by 2 bases and J by 5 bases. This chain links TRBV11-3 with TRBJ2-7; 7 bases agree with TRBD2. Source material: PBMCs. The sequence derives from a woman between 40 and 55 years old in good health and CMV-seronegative. The CDR3 protein is CASSLNLGGSKNEQYF. DNA for the CDR3: TGTGCCAGCAGCTTAAATTTAGGCGGGAGCAAAAACGAGCAGTACTTC.